These T cell receptor beta chains were read from a single sample in a study of blood T cell repertoires in COVID-19. Here immunoSEQ multiplex PCR was the method, and the copy in TCRdb shows in-frame clones only, minus some. Of around 250,000 clones listed, about 90% are singletons. Sequencing was done on a sample of peripheral blood. These receptors were taken from a man in his sixties with acute or convalescent COVID-19. Both conserved end residues are part of each CDR3. A D gene is named only where the DNA matches it firmly. Only part of the rows carry a size: once, few, many, or a class if the clone is expanded.

V gene,D gene,J gene,clone size,CDR3 protein,CDR3 DNA
TRBV6-2/TRBV6-3,TRBD1,TRBJ2-3,-,CASSTDRAPDTQYF,TGTGCCAGCAGTACGGACAGGGCCCCAGATACGCAGTATTTT
TRBV28,-,TRBJ1-4,once,CASSGSLRGTQEKLFF,TGTGCCAGCAGTGGTTCTTTAAGGGGGACGCAAGAAAAACTGTTTTTT
TRBV7-2,-,TRBJ1-2,-,CASSLGGRGNYGYTF,TGTGCCAGCAGCTTAGGAGGGAGGGGGAACTATGGCTACACCTTC
TRBV19,TRBD2,TRBJ2-3,-,CASSIGNSGSTDTQYF,TGTGCCAGTAGTATAGGAAATAGCGGGAGCACAGATACGCAGTATTTT
TRBV19,TRBD1,TRBJ2-1,-,CASSIGQGAGNEQFF,TGTGCCAGTAGTATCGGACAGGGGGCGGGCAATGAGCAGTTCTTC
TRBV7-8,TRBD1,TRBJ1-5,few,CASSLIQGESQPQHF,TGTGCCAGCAGCTTAATACAGGGGGAGAGTCAGCCCCAGCATTTT
TRBV24-1,-,TRBJ1-2,-,CATSDPPRGGSHYGYTF,TGTGCCACCAGTGACCCCCCTCGGGGGGGCTCCCACTATGGCTACACCTTC
TRBV19,TRBD1,TRBJ1-5,once,CASSFSGTAGNQPQHF,TGTGCCAGTAGTTTCTCCGGGACAGCCGGCAATCAGCCCCAGCATTTT
TRBV9,TRBD2,TRBJ2-7,-,CASSMGLAGGEQYF,TGTGCCAGCAGCATGGGACTAGCGGGAGGCGAGCAGTACTTC
TRBV3-1/TRBV3-2,TRBD1,TRBJ2-4,-,CASSSDRGNIQYF,TGTGCCAGCAGTTCGGACAGGGGAAACATTCAGTACTTC
TRBV5-6,TRBD2,TRBJ2-5,-,CASSFFSAGGPQETQYF,TGTGCCAGCAGCTTCTTCTCGGCGGGAGGGCCCCAAGAGACCCAGTACTTC
TRBV5-1,TRBD1,TRBJ2-7,-,CASSLGPGTGNYEQYF,TGCGCCAGCAGCTTGGGGCCCGGGACAGGGAATTACGAGCAGTACTTC
TRBV5-1,TRBD1,TRBJ2-7,-,CASSWGQGPYEQYF,TGCGCCAGCAGCTGGGGACAGGGACCCTACGAGCAGTACTTC
TRBV30,-,TRBJ2-3,-,CAWRGGTSTDTQYF,TGTGCCTGGAGGGGCGGGACCTCCACAGATACGCAGTATTTT
TRBV7-2,-,TRBJ1-2,few,CASSSEQGDYGYTF,TGTGCCAGCAGCTCCGAACAGGGCGACTATGGCTACACCTTC
TRBV5-1,TRBD2,TRBJ2-2,-,CASSLAVVTSGSRTGELFF,TGCGCCAGCAGCTTGGCGGTGGTTACTAGCGGGAGTCGGACCGGGGAGCTGTTTTTT
TRBV7-8,TRBD2,TRBJ2-3,few,CASSFHLAGHDTQYF,TGTGCCAGCAGCTTCCACCTAGCGGGCCATGATACGCAGTATTTT
TRBV19,-,TRBJ2-1,-,CASSIKGGGEQFF,TGTGCCAGTAGTATTAAGGGAGGGGGTGAGCAGTTCTTC
TRBV9,-,TRBJ2-6,-,CASREEPGANVLTF,TGTGCCAGCAGGGAGGAGCCGGGGGCCAACGTCCTGACTTTC
TRBV6-5,TRBD1,TRBJ2-2,-,CASRTDRRNTGELFF,TGTGCCAGCAGAACGGACAGGAGAAACACCGGGGAGCTGTTTTTT
TRBV6-5,-,TRBJ1-3,-,CASSLSNSGNTIYF,TGTGCCAGCAGTCTGAGTAACTCTGGAAACACCATATATTTT
TRBV4-3,TRBD1,TRBJ1-6,-,CASSQDLGTGSIQDSPLHF,TGCGCCAGCAGCCAAGACCTCGGGACAGGTAGTATTCAGGATTCACCCCTCCACTTT
TRBV11-3,-,TRBJ1-2,-,CASKPHTTGFHGYTF,TGTGCCAGCAAGCCCCACACTACAGGGTTTCATGGCTACACCTTC
TRBV9,-,TRBJ2-3,-,CASSPWTGTDTQYF,TGTGCCAGCAGCCCCTGGACTGGCACAGATACGCAGTATTTT
TRBV2,-,TRBJ1-2,few,CATLLGEGESYGYTF,TGTGCTACCCTTCTAGGAGAGGGGGAGTCCTATGGCTACACCTTC
TRBV11-3,-,TRBJ2-3,-,CASSLAADTQYF,TGTGCCAGCAGCTTAGCGGCAGATACGCAGTATTTT
TRBV7-7,TRBD2,TRBJ2-2,-,CASSSLVSGTGELFF,TGTGCTAGCAGCTCCCTAGTTAGCGGGACCGGGGAGCTGTTTTTT
TRBV28,-,TRBJ2-5,-,CASSFQETPWGRQYF,TGTGCCAGCAGTTTTCAAGAGACTCCCTGGGGCCGTCAGTACTTC
TRBV4-2,TRBD2,TRBJ2-2,-,CASSQDQGGRANTGELFF,TGTGCCAGCAGCCAAGATCAGGGTGGGAGGGCCAACACCGGGGAGCTGTTTTTT
TRBV2,TRBD1,TRBJ1-1,few,CASSELGQGRTEAFF,TGTGCCAGCAGTGAACTTGGACAGGGCAGAACTGAAGCTTTCTTT
TRBV13,TRBD1,TRBJ2-1,-,CASSANPGQPHNEQFF,TGTGCCAGCAGCGCGAATCCGGGACAGCCCCACAATGAGCAGTTCTTC
TRBV7-2,-,TRBJ1-6,-,CASSLESGPNSPLHF,TGTGCCAGCAGCTTAGAGTCAGGTCCTAATTCACCCCTCCACTTT
TRBV10-3,TRBD2,TRBJ2-7,-,CAIRASGSYEQYF,TGTGCCATCAGGGCTAGCGGGAGCTACGAGCAGTACTTC
TRBV24-1,TRBD1,TRBJ2-2,-,CATSDLGWGQANTGELFF,TGTGCCACCAGTGATTTGGGCTGGGGACAGGCGAACACCGGGGAGCTGTTTTTT
TRBV28,TRBD2,TRBJ2-5,once,CASSLAGGFGTQYF,TGTGCCAGCAGTTTAGCGGGAGGTTTCGGGACCCAGTACTTC